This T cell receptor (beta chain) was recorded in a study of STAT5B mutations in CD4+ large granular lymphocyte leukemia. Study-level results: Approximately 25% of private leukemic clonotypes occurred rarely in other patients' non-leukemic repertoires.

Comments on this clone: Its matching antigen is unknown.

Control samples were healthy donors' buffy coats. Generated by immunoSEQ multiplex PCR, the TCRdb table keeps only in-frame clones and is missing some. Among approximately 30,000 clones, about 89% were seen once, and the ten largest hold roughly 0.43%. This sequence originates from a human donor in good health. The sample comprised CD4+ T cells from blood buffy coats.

CDR3 nucleotide sequence: TGTGCCAGAAGCAGGCCCCGACAGGGAGGGCAGTTCTTC. Its protein is CARSRPRQGGQFF. The chain links TRBV5-3 to TRBJ2-1, with TRBD1 as a possible D gene (7 bases). TRBV5-3 is assigned to the ORF class and has an uncertain function. Between the trimmed V and J ends, which lost 4 bases and 12 bases, there was a span of 17 bases. The CDR3 runs to 13 residues.